This T cell receptor beta chain was obtained from a study of T cell responses to AZD1222 COVID-19 vaccine. Study in general: Some second doses came at about 4 weeks and others at about 12 weeks; these were pooled. Findings of the study overall: White British ancestry dominated among donors, who included more females, and clonal diversity was possibly underestimated.

The J segment lost 6 bases and the V segment lost 7 bases, leaving 6 bases of the junction unmatched. CDR3 length equals 13 residues. Germline CDR1 is LGHDT and CDR2 is YNNKEL (reference sequence). Method: immunoSEQ multiplex PCR; TCRdb's copy keeps in-frame clones and lacks some. The data contain some 110,000 clones, roughly 92% of them singletons. In the case of this clone: Its antigen is undetermined.

Sequenced material: peripheral blood, taken on day 0 of AZD1222 vaccination. The V and J genes are TRBV3-1 (or the pseudogene TRBV3-2) and TRBJ2-1, with 7 bases aligning to TRBD2. The TCR comes from an adult in good health. Here the CDR3 DNA reads TGTGCCAGCAAAGGACTAGAGGGCAATGAGCAGTTCTTC. It yields the protein CASKGLEGNEQFF.